One and the same sample provided the 15 T cell receptor beta chains below, sequenced in a study (dated by TCRdb to the mid-2010s). The library relied on 5' RACE. The sample was run on an Illumina MiSeq. TCRdb cleaned the public reads at Q25 with fastp, built clones with MiXCR and kept in-frame beta chains. Under each unique CDR3 protein, matching rows form one entry showing the most common genes and DNA. The sample table holds roughly 8,500 distinct CDR3 sequences, of which around a quarter were seen once. The ten largest clones take up 3.5% to 6% of the sample. The sample taken for sequencing was naive CD4+ T cells sorted from a lymph node. The cell subset or site label here, explained by the study, means: naive CD4+ T cells, CD4+CD45RA+CD25-. Receptors originate from a female donor with breast cancer.

In DNA, the CDR3 is TGCAGTGCGCTGACCAACAGAGACTTTCCTTGGGTTTCCACTGAAGCTTTCTTT. It translates to CSALTNRDFPWVSTEAFF. This rearrangement joins TRBV20-1 to TRBJ1-1, with no clear D. CDR1 and CDR2 from the germline V gene are DFQATT and SNEGSKA (reference sequence). The V gene lost 6 bases and the J gene lost 4 bases, with 30 bases spanning the gap. This CDR3 is 18 amino acids long.

This clonotype was detected only a few times. The junction departs from germline at one end; a sequencing error may be responsible. The gene calls are TRBV7-9 and TRBJ1-4; D is ambiguous. Germline values: CDR1 SEHNR, CDR2 FQNEAQ (reference sequence). The CDR3 consists of 16 residues. The CDR3 sequence: CASSLAGDTPIGELFF. CDR3 nucleotides: TGCGCCAGCAGCTTAGCTGGTGACACACCAATCGGGGAACTGTTTTTT.

The chain uses TRBV12-3 or TRBV12-4 and TRBJ1-2; D is undetermined. The CDR3 consists of 12 residues. V dropped 3 bases and J dropped 0 bases, with 2 bases sitting between them. The CDR3 bases are TGTGCCAGCAGTTTCACTAACTATGGCTACACCTTC. It encodes CASSFTNYGYTF.

A few counts support this clonotype. This may stem from a read error, because a much larger clone lies one nucleotide away. This chain uses TRBV6-2 or TRBV6-3 with TRBJ2-1, with D uncertain. This CDR3 is 12 amino acids long. Germline-derived CDR1 and CDR2 are MNHEY and SVGEGT. V was pared by 6 bases and J by 8 bases, with 11 bases between. In nucleotides, the CDR3 is TGTGCCAGCAGGGGCGAGGACGATGAGCAGTTCTTC. Translated: CASRGEDDEQFF.

Note on this clonotype: At one end, the junction sequence differs from germline, possibly due to a read error. This sequence joins TRBV19 and TRBJ1-5, with D tentatively TRBD1 (6 bases). This CDR3 is 14 amino acids long. CDR1 LNHDA and CDR2 SQIVND come from the germline V gene (reference sequence). CDR3 residues: CASQQGYGNQPRHF. CDR3 nucleotide sequence: TGTGCCAGTCAGCAGGGGTACGGCAATCAGCCCCGGCATTTT.

A single count supports this clonotype. This sequence may be a read error, since a much larger clone differs from it by one base. The chain employs TRBV24-1 and TRBJ2-1; TRBD2 agrees at 8 bases. CDR1 KGHDR and CDR2 SFDVKD come from the germline V gene. The CDR3 consists of 14 residues. The CDR3 nucleotides read TGTGCCACCAGGGACGGGGGGGCTGGCAATGTGCAGTTCTTC. It translates to CATRDGGAGNVQFF.

There are a few counts of this clonotype. The chain employs TRBV5-1 and TRBJ2-1, with D unresolved. CDR1 and CDR2 (germline): SGHRS, YFSETQ. Trimming pared 0 bases from V and 9 bases from J, leaving 10 bases between. The CDR3 covers 13 residues. In DNA, the CDR3 is TGCGCCAGCAGCTTGGTGGGCGGCAGTGAGCAGTTCTTC. Encoded protein: CASSLVGGSEQFF.

In its sample, this clonotype was seen a few times. The CDR3 DNA sequence: TGTGCCAGCAGCCCCTCCTCGGGACTAGCGGGAGGGGAGGGTAAAAACATTCAGTACTTC. Translating it yields CASSPSSGLAGGEGKNIQYF. The gene calls are TRBV3-1 and TRBJ2-4; 16 bases are a match to TRBD2. The CDR3 is 20 residues long. Per the germline V gene, CDR1 is LGHDT and CDR2 is YNNKEL (reference sequence). V lost 4 bases, J lost 4 bases, and 13 bases stayed unmatched.

Concerning this clonotype itself: A much larger clonotype is one base distant, so this may be a read error. The chain has TRBV24-1 and TRBJ2-7; TRBD2 matches at 13 bases. CDR3 size: 16 residues. V was clipped by 2 bases and J by 6 bases; unmatched bases: 6. Germline V gene lookup returns CDR1 KGHDR and CDR2 SFDVKD. CDR3 sequence reads: CATSDSTSGRAREQYF. CDR3 sequence (DNA): TGTGCCACCAGTGATTCCACTAGCGGGAGGGCCCGCGAGCAGTACTTC.

By proportion, this clonotype is medium-sized. V is TRBV20-1 and J is TRBJ2-5; D gene uncertain. Trimming took off 0 bases at V and 7 bases at J, with 3 bases between the two ends. CDR1 and CDR2 from the germline V gene are DFQATT and SNEGSKA (reference sequence). The CDR3 has 10 amino acids. This CDR3 is CSARDGTQYF. CDR3 in DNA: TGCAGTGCTAGAGATGGGACCCAGTACTTC.

This clonotype was counted once. This may be a read error, as it is one base from a much larger clone. The chain carries TRBV12-3 or TRBV12-4 and TRBJ2-1, with D hard to call. The CDR3 consists of 13 residues. In DNA, the CDR3 is TGTGCCAGCAGCCAGAATCGCTACAGTGAGCAGTTCTTC. As protein: CASSQNRYSEQFF.

V and J are TRBV12-3 or TRBV12-4 and TRBJ2-1; D remains unclear. Trimming cost V 4 bases and J 0 bases, with 10 bases left between them. The CDR3 runs to 15 residues. The CDR3 loop reads CASSSGLSSYNEQFF. The CDR3 coding sequence is TGTGCCAGCAGTTCCGGGTTGAGCTCCTACAATGAGCAGTTCTTC.

By share of the sample, this clonotype is medium-sized. This chain connects TRBV24-1 to TRBJ2-3, with 10 bases matching TRBD2. With V trimmed by 1 base and J by 2 bases, 2 bases remained unmatched. The CDR3 covers 16 residues. The V gene's germline CDR1 is KGHDR and CDR2 SFDVKD. The CDR3 protein is CATSDFSGRYTDTQYF. The CDR3 DNA is TGTGCCACCAGTGATTTTAGCGGGAGGTACACAGATACGCAGTATTTT.

By frequency in the sample, this clonotype is medium-sized (0.01 to 0.1%). This chain's CDR3 is CASGKPYTDTQYF. The CDR3 bases are TGTGCCAGCGGTAAACCTTACACAGATACGCAGTATTTT. This chain joins TRBV6-2 or TRBV6-3 and TRBJ2-3; D is unresolved. This CDR3 has 13 amino acids. The V gene's germline CDR1 is MNHEY and CDR2 SVGEGT. V dropped 8 bases and J dropped 2 bases, with 11 bases sitting between them.

This clonotype is medium-sized (0.01 to 0.1%) by share. The chain uses TRBV15 and TRBJ2-3; D possibly corresponds to TRBD1 (5 bases). Germline lookup yields CDR1 LNHNV and CDR2 YYDKDF (reference sequence). Trimming stripped 1 base from V and 1 base from J, with 9 bases between. This CDR3 contains 15 residues. DNA of the CDR3: TGTGCCACCAGCAGAGCGGTGGGGCGCACAGATACGCAGTATTTT. The encoded protein is CATSRAVGRTDTQYF.